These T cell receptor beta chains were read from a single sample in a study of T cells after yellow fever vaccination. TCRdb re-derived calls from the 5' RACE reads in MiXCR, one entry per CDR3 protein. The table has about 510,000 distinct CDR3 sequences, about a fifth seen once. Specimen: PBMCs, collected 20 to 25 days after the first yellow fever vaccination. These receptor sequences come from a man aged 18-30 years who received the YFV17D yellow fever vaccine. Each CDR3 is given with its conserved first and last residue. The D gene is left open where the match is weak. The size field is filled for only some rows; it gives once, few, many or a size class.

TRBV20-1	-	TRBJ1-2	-	TGCAGTGCTAGAACGGGCCCGATCTATCATGTCTACACCTTC	CSARTGPIYHVYTF
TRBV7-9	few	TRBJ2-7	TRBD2	TGTGCCAGCAGGGACGGGACTAGCGGGGCCTACGAGCAGTACTTC	CASRDGTSGAYEQYF
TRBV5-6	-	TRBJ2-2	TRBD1	TGTGCCAGCAGCCTGACAGGGGGAGGCCCGAACACCGGGGAGCTGTTTTTT	CASSLTGGGPNTGELFF
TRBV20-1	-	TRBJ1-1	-	TGCAGTGCTAGAGGGGATCCATACACTGAAGCTTTCTTT	CSARGDPYTEAFF
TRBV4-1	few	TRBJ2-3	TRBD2	TGCGCCAGCACCGGTTTGGGGGGGAGCACAGATACGCAGTATTTT	CASTGLGGSTDTQYF
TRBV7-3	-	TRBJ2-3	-	TGTGCCAGCAGCGCTAACGGGGGGCACGATACGCAGTATTTT	CASSANGGHDTQYF
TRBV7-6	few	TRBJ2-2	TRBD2	TGTGCCAGCAGGGGACCGGCGGGGGACACCGGGGAGCTGTTTTTT	CASRGPAGDTGELFF
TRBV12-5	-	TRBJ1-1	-	TGTGCTAGTGGTTTTAGGGAGGGCGGTTTTGGGACAAGGCACACTGAAGCTTTCTTT	CASGFREGGFGTRHTEAFF
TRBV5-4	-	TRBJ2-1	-	TGTGCCAGCAGCTTGAGGGGGGCCACCAGGGATGAGCAGTTCTTC	CASSLRGATRDEQFF
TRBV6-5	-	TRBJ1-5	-	TGTGCCAGCAGTTTGGGGTGGTCTAGCAATCAGCCCCAGCATTTT	CASSLGWSSNQPQHF
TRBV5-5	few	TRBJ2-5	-	TGTGCCAGCAGCCCGAATTCGAAGGGTGAGACCCAGTACTTC	CASSPNSKGETQYF
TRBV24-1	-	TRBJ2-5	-	TGTGCCACCAGTCCCAAACAGGGCGTGGTGACCCAGTACTTC	CATSPKQGVVTQYF
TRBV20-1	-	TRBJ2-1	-	TGCAGTGCTAGAGATCCCGCCGGGACGTCCTACAATGAGCAGTTCTTC	CSARDPAGTSYNEQFF
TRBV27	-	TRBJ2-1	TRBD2	TGTGCCAGCAGTTTATTTGCGGGGGGAACGAATGAGCAGTTCTTC	CASSLFAGGTNEQFF
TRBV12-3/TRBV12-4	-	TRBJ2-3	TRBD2	TGTGCCAGCAGGCCTAGCGGGGGGAGGAAAGATACGCAGTATTTT	CASRPSGGRKDTQYF
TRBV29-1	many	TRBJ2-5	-	TGCAGCGTTGAATTTCCTGGCTCGACCCAGTACTTC	CSVEFPGSTQYF
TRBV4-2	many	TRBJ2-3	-	TGTGCCAGCAGCCAAGATGGGCCGGGTAGGGGCACAGATACGCAGTATTTT	CASSQDGPGRGTDTQYF
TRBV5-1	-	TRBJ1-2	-	TGCGCCAGCAGCTTATATGGAGGGGGTTTCTATGGCTACACCTTC	CASSLYGGGFYGYTF
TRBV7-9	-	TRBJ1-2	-	TGTGCCAGCAGCTTGAGGTTCGGGTCGGATGGCTACACCTTC	CASSLRFGSDGYTF
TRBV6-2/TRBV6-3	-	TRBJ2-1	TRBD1	TGTGCCAGCAGTTACCCGGGGACAGCGAACAATGAGCAGTTCTTC	CASSYPGTANNEQFF
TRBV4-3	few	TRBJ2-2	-	TGCGCCAGCAGCCAAGATCGTATCATTTTTTCCGGGGAGCTGTTTTTT	CASSQDRIIFSGELFF
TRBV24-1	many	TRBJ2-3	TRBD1	TGTGCCACCAGTGATTCCCAGGGGGCCAGAGATACGCAGTATTTT	CATSDSQGARDTQYF